Below, one T cell receptor beta chain is given with its context. The target antigen is unknown. The CDR3 has 13 amino acids. This sample is drawn from a study of OX40 agonist ivuxolimab in advanced cancers. Study as a whole: Patients were treated with ivuxolimab, an agonistic anti-OX40 (CD134) antibody. General study points: Clonal expansion from baseline to week 6 occurred in both CD4+ and CD8+ T cells. Clonal expansion in partial responders at 0.1-3.0 mg/kg ranked among the lowest.

Sampling times: baseline, cycle 4 day 1, cycle 7 day 1. The protocol was immunoSEQ multiplex PCR, while the TCRdb copy is restricted to in-frame clones and leaves out a portion. The table has under 85,000 clones, approximately 85% seen once. V and J are TRBV21-1 and TRBJ2-7. TRBV21-1 is labeled a pseudogene. The receptor was derived from an adult with an advanced solid tumor such as melanoma, head and neck, liver or kidney cancer. The source was CD4+ or CD8+ T cells sorted from blood, collected in a trial of the OX40 agonist ivuxolimab. DNA of the CDR3: TGTGCCAGCAGCAAAGCGAGGGGATACGAGCAGTACTTC. This gives the protein CASSKARGYEQYF.